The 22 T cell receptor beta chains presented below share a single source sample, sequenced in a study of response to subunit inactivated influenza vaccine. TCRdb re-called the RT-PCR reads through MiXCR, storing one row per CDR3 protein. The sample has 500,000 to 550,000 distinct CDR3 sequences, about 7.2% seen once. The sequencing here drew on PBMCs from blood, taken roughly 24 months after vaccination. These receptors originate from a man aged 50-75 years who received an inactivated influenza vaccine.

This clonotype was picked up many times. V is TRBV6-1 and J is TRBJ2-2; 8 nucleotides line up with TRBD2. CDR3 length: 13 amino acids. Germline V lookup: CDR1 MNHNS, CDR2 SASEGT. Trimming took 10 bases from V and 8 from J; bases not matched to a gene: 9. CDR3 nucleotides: TGTGCCATTTCGCCGGGGGGGGATGGGGAGCTGTTTTTT. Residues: CAISPGGDGELFF.

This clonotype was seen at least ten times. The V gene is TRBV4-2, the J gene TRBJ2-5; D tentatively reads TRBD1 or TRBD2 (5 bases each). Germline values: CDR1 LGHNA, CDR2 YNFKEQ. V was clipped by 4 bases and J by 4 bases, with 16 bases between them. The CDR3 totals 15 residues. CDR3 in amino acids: CASSLEFVRGETQYF. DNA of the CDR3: TGTGCCAGCAGCCTCGAATTTGTGAGGGGAGAGACCCAGTACTTC.

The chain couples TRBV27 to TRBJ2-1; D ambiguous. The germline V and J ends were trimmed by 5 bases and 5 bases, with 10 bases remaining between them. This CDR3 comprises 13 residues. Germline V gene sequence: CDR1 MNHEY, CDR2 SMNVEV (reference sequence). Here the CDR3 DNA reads TGTGCCAGCAGTCCAGAGACTCACAATGAGCAGTTCTTC. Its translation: CASSPETHNEQFF.

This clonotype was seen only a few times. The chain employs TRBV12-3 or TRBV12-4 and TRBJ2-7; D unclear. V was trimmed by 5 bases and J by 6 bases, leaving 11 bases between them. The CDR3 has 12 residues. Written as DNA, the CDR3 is TGTGCCAGCAGTCGACGATACGGCGAGCAGTACTTC. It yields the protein CASSRRYGEQYF.

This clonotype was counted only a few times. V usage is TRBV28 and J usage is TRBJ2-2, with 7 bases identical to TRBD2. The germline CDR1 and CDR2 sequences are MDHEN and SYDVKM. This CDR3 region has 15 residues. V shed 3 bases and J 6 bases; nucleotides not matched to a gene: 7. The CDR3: CASSLAGERAGELFF. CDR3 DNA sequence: TGTGCCAGCAGTTTGGCGGGAGAAAGGGCCGGGGAGCTGTTTTTT.

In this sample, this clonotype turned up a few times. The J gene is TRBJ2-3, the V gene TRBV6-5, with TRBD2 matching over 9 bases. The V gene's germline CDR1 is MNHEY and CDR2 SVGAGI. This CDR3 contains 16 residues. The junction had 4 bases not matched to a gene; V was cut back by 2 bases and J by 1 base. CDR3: CASSYGGLAGTDTQYF. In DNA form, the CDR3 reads TGTGCCAGCAGTTACGGGGGACTAGCCGGCACAGATACGCAGTATTTT.

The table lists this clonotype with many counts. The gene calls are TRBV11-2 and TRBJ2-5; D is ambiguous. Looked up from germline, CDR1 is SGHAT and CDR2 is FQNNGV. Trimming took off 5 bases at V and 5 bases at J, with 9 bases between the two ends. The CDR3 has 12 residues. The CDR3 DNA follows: TGTGCCAGCAGCCCTGATAGGGAGACCCAGTACTTC. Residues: CASSPDRETQYF.

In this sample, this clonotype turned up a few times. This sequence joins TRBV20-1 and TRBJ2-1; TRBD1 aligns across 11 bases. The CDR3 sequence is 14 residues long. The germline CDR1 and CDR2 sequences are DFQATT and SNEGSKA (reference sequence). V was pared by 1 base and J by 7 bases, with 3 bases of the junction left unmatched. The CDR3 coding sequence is TGCAGTGCTAGAGGAGGACAGGGGGCTAATGAGCAGTTCTTC. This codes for CSARGGQGANEQFF.

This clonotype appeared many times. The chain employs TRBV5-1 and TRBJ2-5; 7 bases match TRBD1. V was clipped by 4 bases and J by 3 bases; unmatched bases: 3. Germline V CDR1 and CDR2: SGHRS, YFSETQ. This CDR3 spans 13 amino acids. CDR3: CASSLGQEETQYF. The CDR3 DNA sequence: TGCGCCAGCAGCCTCGGACAGGAAGAGACCCAGTACTTC.

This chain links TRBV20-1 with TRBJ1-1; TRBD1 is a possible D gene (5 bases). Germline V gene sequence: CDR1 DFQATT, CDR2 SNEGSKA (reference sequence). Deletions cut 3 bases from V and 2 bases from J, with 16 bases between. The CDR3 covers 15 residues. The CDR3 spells CSASSAGGGNTEAFF. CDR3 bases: TGCAGTGCTAGTAGTGCGGGGGGGGGAAACACTGAAGCTTTCTTT.

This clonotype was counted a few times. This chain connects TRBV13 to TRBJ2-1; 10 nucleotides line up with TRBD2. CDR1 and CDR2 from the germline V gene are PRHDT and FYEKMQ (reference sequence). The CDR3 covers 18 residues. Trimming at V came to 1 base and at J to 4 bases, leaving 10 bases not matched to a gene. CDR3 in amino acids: CASSLALAGEPPYNEQFF. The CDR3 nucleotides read TGTGCCAGCAGCTTAGCCCTAGCGGGAGAGCCCCCTTACAATGAGCAGTTCTTC.

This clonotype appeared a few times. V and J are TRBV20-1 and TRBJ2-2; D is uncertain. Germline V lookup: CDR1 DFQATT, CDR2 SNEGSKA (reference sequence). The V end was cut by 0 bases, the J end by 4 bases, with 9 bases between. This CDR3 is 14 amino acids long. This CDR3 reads CSARDYRSTGELFF. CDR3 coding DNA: TGCAGTGCTAGAGATTATAGATCCACCGGGGAGCTGTTTTTT.

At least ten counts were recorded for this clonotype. CDR3 amino acids: CASRLRYEQYF. The CDR3 region has the DNA TGTGCCAGCCGCCTTCGCTACGAGCAGTACTTC. The chain joins TRBV6-5 to TRBJ2-7; no clear D gene. The length of the CDR3 is 11 residues. V was pared by 8 bases and J by 3 bases, with 8 bases between. Germline loops: CDR1 MNHEY, CDR2 SVGAGI.

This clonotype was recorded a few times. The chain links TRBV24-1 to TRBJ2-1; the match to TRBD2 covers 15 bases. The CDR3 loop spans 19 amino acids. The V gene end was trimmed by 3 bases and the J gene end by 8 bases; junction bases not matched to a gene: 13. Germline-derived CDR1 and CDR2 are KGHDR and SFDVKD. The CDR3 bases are TGTGCCACCAGTGATCCAACCGGGACTAGCGGGAGGTTAGGCGATGAGCAGTTCTTC. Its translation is CATSDPTGTSGRLGDEQFF.

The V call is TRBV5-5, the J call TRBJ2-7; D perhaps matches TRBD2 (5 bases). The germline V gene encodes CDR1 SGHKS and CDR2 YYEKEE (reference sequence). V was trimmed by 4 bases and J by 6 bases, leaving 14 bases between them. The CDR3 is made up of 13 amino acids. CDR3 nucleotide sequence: TGTGCCAGCAGCCCGGGGAGCTTGAGCGAGCAGTACTTC. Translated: CASSPGSLSEQYF.

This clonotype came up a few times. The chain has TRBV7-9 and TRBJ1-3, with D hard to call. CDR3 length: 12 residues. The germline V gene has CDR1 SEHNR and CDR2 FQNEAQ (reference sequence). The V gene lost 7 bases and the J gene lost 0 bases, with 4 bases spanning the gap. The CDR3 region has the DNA TGTGCCAGCAACCCCTCTGGAAACACCATATATTTT. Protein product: CASNPSGNTIYF.

In nucleotides, the CDR3 is TGTGCCAGCAGCTTAGAGTTGACAGCGAACACTGAAGCTTTCTTT. Its translation: CASSLELTANTEAFF. The chain couples TRBV11-2 to TRBJ1-1, with D possibly TRBD1 on 5 matching bases. The CDR3 extends over 15 amino acids. The V gene lost 0 bases and the J gene lost 1 base, with 9 bases spanning the gap. The germline V gene has CDR1 SGHAT and CDR2 FQNNGV.

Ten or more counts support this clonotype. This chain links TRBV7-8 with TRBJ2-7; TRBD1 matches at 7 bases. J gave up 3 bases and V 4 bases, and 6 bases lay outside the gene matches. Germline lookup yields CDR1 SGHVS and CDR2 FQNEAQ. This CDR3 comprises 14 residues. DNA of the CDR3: TGTGCCAGCAGCTCTCGACAGGGTGGCTACGAGCAGTACTTC. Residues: CASSSRQGGYEQYF.

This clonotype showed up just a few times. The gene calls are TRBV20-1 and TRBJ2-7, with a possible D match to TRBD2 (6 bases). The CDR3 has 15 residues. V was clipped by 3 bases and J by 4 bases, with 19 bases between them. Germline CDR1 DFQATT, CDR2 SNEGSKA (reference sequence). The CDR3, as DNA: TGCAGTGCTAGGAAGAGGTGGAGGGAAAAATACGAGCAGTACTTC. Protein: CSARKRWREKYEQYF.

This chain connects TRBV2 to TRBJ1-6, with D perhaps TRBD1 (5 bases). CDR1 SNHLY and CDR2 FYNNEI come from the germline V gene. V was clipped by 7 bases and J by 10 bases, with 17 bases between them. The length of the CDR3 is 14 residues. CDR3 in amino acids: CASNRGRDSSPLHF. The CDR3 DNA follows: TGTGCCAGCAATCGCGGCAGGGATTCCTCACCCCTCCACTTT. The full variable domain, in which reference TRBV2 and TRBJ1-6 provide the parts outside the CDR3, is EPEVTQTPSHQVTQMGQEVILRCVPISNHLYFYWYRQILGQKVEFLVSFYNNEISEKSEIFDDQFSVERPDGSNFTLKIRSTKLEDSAMYFCASNRGRDSSPLHFGNGTRLTVT.

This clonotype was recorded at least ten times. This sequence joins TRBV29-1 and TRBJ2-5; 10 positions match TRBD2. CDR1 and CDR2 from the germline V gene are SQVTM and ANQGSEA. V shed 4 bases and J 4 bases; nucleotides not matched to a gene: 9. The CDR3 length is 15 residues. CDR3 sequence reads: CSVGQSSGRRETQYF. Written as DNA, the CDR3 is TGCAGCGTTGGACAATCTAGCGGGAGAAGAGAGACCCAGTACTTC.

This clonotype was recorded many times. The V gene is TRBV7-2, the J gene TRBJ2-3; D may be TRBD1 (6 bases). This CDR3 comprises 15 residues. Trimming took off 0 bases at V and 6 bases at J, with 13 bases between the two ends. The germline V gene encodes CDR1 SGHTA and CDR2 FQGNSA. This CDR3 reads CASSLAPGARDTQYF. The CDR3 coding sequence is TGTGCCAGCAGCTTAGCGCCAGGGGCACGGGATACGCAGTATTTT.